This record looks at one T cell receptor beta chain sequence and its context. The data stem from a study of blood T cell repertoires in COVID-19. Assignment of participants to cohorts was predicated upon participant-reported clinical history. Looked up from germline, CDR1 is SGDLS and CDR2 is YYNGEE. The CDR3 consists of 15 residues. Trimming shortened V by 2 bases and J by 0 bases, and 11 bases separated the two germline ends. Sequencing was performed with immunoSEQ multiplex PCR; in TCRdb, only in-frame clones are kept and a portion is missing. The sample shows under 250,000 clones, 83% of them seen only once.

Specimen: PBMCs or T cells enriched from blood (not recorded which). This receptor was obtained from a woman aged 45-65 years who had been exposed to COVID-19. V is TRBV9 and J is TRBJ1-1, with a tentative D call TRBD1 (5 bases). The CDR3 protein is CASSVGGTLNTEAFF. CDR3 in DNA: TGTGCCAGCAGCGTGGGAGGGACCCTGAACACTGAAGCTTTCTTT.